These 32 T cell receptor beta chains originate from one sample sequenced in a study of neoadjuvant anti-PD-1 for oral cavity cancer. The data were produced by immunoSEQ multiplex PCR, yet TCRdb's version contains in-frame clones alone and is incomplete. This table has about 23,000 clones, 27% appearing once. As for time point: after neoadjuvant nivolumab, at surgical resection. The sequenced sample was tumor tissue, obtained after nivolumab (anti-PD-1) treatment. The origin of the receptors is a person aged 40 to 85 with oral cavity squamous cell carcinoma.

This chain uses TRBV5-4 with TRBJ1-2; D not certain. Between the trimmed V and J ends, which lost 5 bases and 4 bases, there was a span of 15 bases. This CDR3 spans 14 amino acids. Germline CDR1 SGHNT, CDR2 YYREEE (reference sequence). The CDR3 DNA sequence: TGTGCCAGCAGTCGTGATGAGAGTATCTATGGCTACACCTTC. This sequence encodes CASSRDESIYGYTF.

Only a few counts were recorded for this clone. This rearrangement joins TRBV4-1 to TRBJ1-1; possible D gene TRBD1, 5 bases. This CDR3 has 15 amino acids. CDR1 is MGHRA, CDR2 YSYEKL, per germline. Trimming pared 1 base from V and 2 bases from J, leaving 11 bases between. CDR3 protein: CASSQGVGVNTEAFF. DNA of the CDR3: TGCGCCAGCAGCCAAGGGGTAGGGGTAAACACTGAAGCTTTCTTT.

The genes are TRBV9 and TRBJ2-5, with TRBD2 identical over 15 bases. From germline, CDR1 is SGDLS and CDR2 YYNGEE. Trimming removed 4 bases from V and 5 bases from J; junction bases left unmatched: 3. The CDR3 is 15 amino acids. The CDR3 is CASSRGLAGGETQYF. CDR3 DNA: TGTGCCAGCAGCAGGGGACTAGCGGGAGGTGAGACCCAGTACTTC.

In its sample, this clone was seen a few times. The chain has TRBV9 and TRBJ1-4; D not resolved. Trimming stripped 0 bases from V and 1 base from J, with 7 bases between. CDR1 is SGDLS, CDR2 YYNGEE, per germline. The CDR3 covers 15 residues. The CDR3 sequence: CASSVGSGTNEKLFF. In nucleotides, the CDR3 is TGTGCCAGCAGCGTAGGGAGTGGAACTAATGAAAAACTGTTTTTT.

The genes are TRBV7-6 and TRBJ2-5; TRBD2 agrees at 11 bases. CDR1 SGHVS and CDR2 FNYEAQ come from the germline V gene. This CDR3 spans 17 amino acids. Losses at the gene ends were 2 bases for V and 5 bases for J; bases not matched to a gene: 10. CDR3 coding DNA: TGTGCCAGCAGCTTATGGGCTAGCGGGGGGAGTCGGGAGACCCAGTACTTC. It is translated as CASSLWASGGSRETQYF.

This clone was seen ten or more times. The rearrangement links TRBV5-4 to TRBJ2-3, with no clear D. V gave up 4 bases and J gave up 0 bases, with 9 bases separating them. Per germline, CDR1 SGHNT and CDR2 YYREEE (reference sequence). The CDR3 contains 14 residues. The CDR3 spells CASSDRSSTDTQYF. The CDR3 coding sequence is TGTGCCAGCAGCGATCGGTCGAGCACAGATACGCAGTATTTT.

The J gene is TRBJ1-3, the V gene TRBV5-4; possibly TRBD1 for D (6 bases). Germline CDR1 reads SGHNT; CDR2 reads YYREEE (reference sequence). There are 16 residues in the CDR3. V lost 0 bases and J lost 0, with 10 bases in between. The CDR3, as DNA: TGTGCCAGCAGCTTGGGCGGGGGCTACTCTGGAAACACCATATATTTT. It translates to CASSLGGGYSGNTIYF.

J is TRBJ1-2 and V is TRBV6-1, with D possibly TRBD1 on 6 matching bases. The CDR3 has 14 amino acids. Trimming took off 6 bases at V and 4 bases at J, with 15 bases between the two ends. CDR1 and CDR2 (germline): MNHNS, SASEGT. The CDR3 DNA follows: TGTGCCAGCAGGCACACAGGGTTCATCTATGGCTACACCTTC. Its translation: CASRHTGFIYGYTF.

The V gene is TRBV7-9, the J gene TRBJ2-7, with 9 positions matching TRBD2. Germline CDR1 is SEHNR and CDR2 is FQNEAQ (reference sequence). The CDR3 contains 16 residues. After removal of 1 base from V and 5 bases from J, the junction contained 9 bases not matched to a gene. The DNA for the CDR3 is TGTGCCAGCAGCTTAGGCAATATAGCGGGAGAGAACGAGCAGTACTTC. This gives the protein CASSLGNIAGENEQYF. Complete variable domain (other parts from reference TRBV7-9 and TRBJ2-7): DTGVSQNPRHKITKRGQNVTFRCDPISEHNRLYWYRQTLGQGPEFLTYFQNEAQLEKSRLLSDRFSAERPKGSFSTLEIQRTEQGDSAMYLCASSLGNIAGENEQYFGPGTRLTVT.

This clone was counted only a few times. The chain employs TRBV5-1 and TRBJ2-1, with 10 bases matching TRBD2. The V and J ends lost 6 bases and 8 bases, in that order; junction bases with no gene match: 11. This CDR3 contains 15 residues. Germline CDR1 SGHRS, CDR2 YFSETQ. As DNA, the CDR3 is TGCGCCAGCACCAGAGAAACTAGCGGGATCGATGAGCAGTTCTTC. Amino acid sequence: CASTRETSGIDEQFF.

J is TRBJ2-1 and V is TRBV4-1, with a weak D call TRBD1 (5 bases). Deletions cut 5 bases from V and 2 bases from J, with 13 bases between. The CDR3 contains 15 residues. CDR1 is MGHRA and CDR2 is YSYEKL in the germline V gene. The DNA of the CDR3 is TGCGCCAGCAGCTACAGGCAAACCACCTACAATGAGCAGTTCTTC. Amino acid sequence: CASSYRQTTYNEQFF.

The chain is built from TRBV5-4 and TRBJ2-7; D might be TRBD2 (5 bases). Germline V gene sequence: CDR1 SGHNT, CDR2 YYREEE (reference sequence). Trimming removed 4 bases from V and 6 bases from J, with 8 bases in between. The CDR3 spans 11 residues. The chain's CDR3 is CASSAGGEQYF. In nucleotides, the CDR3 is TGTGCCAGCAGCGCCGGAGGCGAGCAGTACTTC. The full variable domain, completed using reference TRBV5-4 and TRBJ2-7, is ETGVTQSPTHLIKTRGQQVTLRCSSQSGHNTVSWYQQALGQGPQFIFQYYREEENGRGNFPPRFSGLQFPNYSSELNVNALELDDSALYLCASSAGGEQYFGPGTRLTVT.

This clone showed up just a few times. The chain has TRBV6-5 and TRBJ1-2; 10 nucleotides agree with TRBD1. Germline V gives CDR1 MNHEY, CDR2 SVGAGI. With V trimmed by 7 bases and J by 8 bases, 10 bases remained unmatched. This CDR3 has 14 amino acids. Here the CDR3 DNA reads TGTGCCAGCAACGGACAGGGGGGGGGAGTAGGCTACACCTTC. It is translated as CASNGQGGGVGYTF.

The chain joins TRBV29-1 to TRBJ1-2; D remains ambiguous. Trimming stripped 4 bases from V and 3 bases from J, with 15 bases between. The CDR3 is made up of 14 amino acids. In germline, CDR1 is SQVTM, CDR2 ANQGSEA. The CDR3 is CSVGVGFLDYGYTF. The CDR3 DNA follows: TGCAGCGTTGGTGTGGGGTTCCTTGACTATGGCTACACCTTC.

This clone came up a few times. The CDR3: CASSLVDLATDTQYF. Written as DNA, the CDR3 is TGTGCCAGCAGCTTGGTTGACCTAGCGACAGATACGCAGTATTTT. The V call is TRBV5-5, the J call TRBJ2-3, with a possible D match to TRBD2 (6 bases). This CDR3 region has 15 residues. V was pared by 0 bases and J by 3 bases, with 11 bases between. Germline assignment: CDR1 SGHKS and CDR2 YYEKEE (reference sequence).

By share, this clone counts as medium-sized. V is TRBV13 and J is TRBJ2-7, with TRBD1 matching over 8 bases. The junction had 9 bases not matched to a gene; V was cut back by 3 bases and J by 5 bases. The CDR3 totals 15 residues. CDR1 is PRHDT, CDR2 FYEKMQ, per germline (reference sequence). In DNA, the CDR3 is TGTGCCAGCAGCTTTCGACAGGGGCATCTCCACGAGCAGTACTTC. This translates into CASSFRQGHLHEQYF.

The chain couples TRBV2 to TRBJ1-5; no clear D gene. The CDR3 covers 15 residues. CDR1 and CDR2 from the germline V gene are SNHLY and FYNNEI. Trimming shortened V by 5 bases and J by 6 bases, and 17 bases separated the two germline ends. The chain's CDR3 is CASSPIPAGAQPQHF. DNA for the CDR3: TGTGCCAGCAGTCCTATACCAGCGGGCGCTCAGCCCCAGCATTTT.

This clone was detected only a few times. The V gene is TRBV7-2, the J gene TRBJ1-5; 9 nucleotides align to TRBD1. Per the germline V gene, CDR1 is SGHTA and CDR2 is FQGNSA. The CDR3 length is 16 residues. The ends lost 4 bases at V and 1 base at J; junction bases unmatched: 5. The DNA of the CDR3 is TGTGCCAGCAGCTCCCGGGACAGGGTCAGCAATCAGCCCCAGCATTTT. It translates to CASSSRDRVSNQPQHF.

This clone is labeled medium-sized (0.01 to 0.1%). The chain employs TRBV7-2 and TRBJ1-1; 10 bases fit TRBD1. The CDR3 loop spans 17 amino acids. Trimming cost V 4 bases and J 8 bases; bases outside gene matches: 16. The germline V gene has CDR1 SGHTA and CDR2 FQGNSA. CDR3 nucleotide sequence: TGTGCCAGCAGCTCCACCGGGACAGGGGTTTGGTTAGAGGAAGCTTTCTTT. This sequence encodes CASSSTGTGVWLEEAFF.

This sequence joins TRBV29-1 and TRBJ1-2; perhaps TRBD1 as D (6 bases). Germline V CDR1 and CDR2: SQVTM, ANQGSEA. The CDR3 has 12 amino acids. V lost 3 bases and J 7 bases, leaving 12 bases between the germline ends. CDR3 residues: CSVDLGARGYTF. CDR3 in DNA: TGCAGCGTTGATTTGGGGGCGCGTGGCTACACCTTC.

This clone has a handful of counts. This chain connects TRBV2 to TRBJ1-5; D gene uncertain. The CDR3 covers 15 residues. Germline V lookup: CDR1 SNHLY, CDR2 FYNNEI. Trimming cost V 6 bases and J 0 bases, with 12 bases left between them. CDR3 in DNA: TGTGCCAGCAGCCCCGTATATTATAGCAATCAGCCCCAGCATTTT. Its protein product is CASSPVYYSNQPQHF. Combining the CDR3 with reference TRBV2 and TRBJ1-5 gives the whole variable domain EPEVTQTPSHQVTQMGQEVILRCVPISNHLYFYWYRQILGQKVEFLVSFYNNEISEKSEIFDDQFSVERPDGSNFTLKIRSTKLEDSAMYFCASSPVYYSNQPQHFGDGTRLSIL.

In this sample, this clone turned up many times. This CDR3 is CASSPGGPGETQYF. The CDR3 region has the DNA TGTGCCAGCAGCCCAGGGGGCCCAGGGGAGACCCAGTACTTC. J is TRBJ2-5 and V is TRBV7-3; 8 bases are a match to TRBD1. The CDR3 has 14 residues. CDR1 and CDR2 from the germline V gene are SGHTA and FQGTGA. V dropped 5 bases and J dropped 5; count of bases not matched to a gene: 7.

A single count supports this clone. The gene calls are TRBV11-2 and TRBJ1-2, with 10 bases lining up with TRBD1. V was pared by 1 base and J by 6 bases, with 17 bases of the junction left unmatched. Germline V gene data show CDR1 as SGHAT and CDR2 as FQNNGV. The CDR3 spans 19 residues. The CDR3 reads CASSLAAMGDRGRYDGYTF. CDR3 coding DNA: TGTGCCAGCAGCTTAGCGGCGATGGGGGACAGGGGCCGTTACGATGGCTACACCTTC.

This clone was counted only a few times. The chain joins TRBV18 to TRBJ2-5; D unresolved. V lost 2 bases, J lost 5 bases, and 3 bases lay in between. Looked up from germline, CDR1 is KGHSH and CDR2 is LQKENI. The CDR3 runs to 11 residues. CDR3 protein: CASSPGETQYF. The CDR3 nucleotides read TGTGCCAGCTCACCAGGGGAGACCCAGTACTTC.

This clone was seen a few times. This is likely an artifact of a read error, given a far larger clone one base away. CDR3 DNA sequence: TGTGCCAGCAGCCAGGGACATGGGATCCAGGAGACCCAGTACTTC. This codes for CASSQGHGIQETQYF. The V and J genes are TRBV4-2 and TRBJ2-5, with D tentatively TRBD1 (6 bases). V was pared by 3 bases and J by 5 bases, with 16 bases between. Per germline, CDR1 LGHNA and CDR2 YNFKEQ. The CDR3 spans 15 residues.

The chain employs TRBV19 and TRBJ2-2, with 8 positions matching TRBD1. Germline trimming cut 10 bases from V and 7 bases from J; bases unmatched to any gene: 8. Looked up from germline, CDR1 is LNHDA and CDR2 is SQIVND (reference sequence). This CDR3 region has 13 residues. The CDR3 loop reads CATQGASGGELFF. The CDR3 DNA sequence: TGTGCCACCCAGGGGGCCTCGGGCGGGGAGCTGTTTTTT.

The chain recombines TRBV27 with TRBJ1-5; 10 bases are shared with TRBD1. V lost 7 bases and J lost 2; bases outside the gene matches: 5. There are 15 residues in the CDR3. Germline values: CDR1 MNHEY, CDR2 SMNVEV (reference sequence). CDR3 region: CASTAGTGGNQPQHF. CDR3 DNA: TGTGCCAGCACGGCCGGGACAGGGGGCAATCAGCCCCAGCATTTT.

CDR3 coding DNA: TGTGCCAGTACCACCCAGGGGGGAGGAGAGCAGTACTTC. Translated: CASTTQGGGEQYF. The chain has TRBV19 and TRBJ2-7, with TRBD1 as a possible D gene (7 bases). This CDR3 comprises 13 residues. V gave up 7 bases and J gave up 7 bases, with 17 bases separating them. CDR1 and CDR2 from the germline V gene are LNHDA and SQIVND (reference sequence).

The chain couples TRBV19 to TRBJ1-1; D is unclear. The ends were cut back, 9 bases at V and 0 bases at J, with 20 bases in the middle. This CDR3 has 16 residues. Looked up from germline, CDR1 is LNHDA and CDR2 is SQIVND (reference sequence). The CDR3 loop is CASLKQSTFLNTEAFF. CDR3 DNA sequence: TGTGCCAGCCTGAAACAGTCAACTTTCTTGAACACTGAAGCTTTCTTT.

V and J are TRBV19 and TRBJ2-7, with TRBD1 matching over 9 bases. Per germline, CDR1 LNHDA and CDR2 SQIVND (reference sequence). The ends lost 6 bases at V and 5 bases at J; junction bases unmatched: 5. This CDR3 contains 13 residues. The DNA of the CDR3 is TGTGCCAGTAGCACTACAGGGGGCAACGAGCAGTACTTC. It encodes CASSTTGGNEQYF.

The rearrangement uses TRBV19 and TRBJ2-5; 8 positions agree with TRBD2. Germline loops: CDR1 LNHDA, CDR2 SQIVND (reference sequence). CDR3 length: 14 residues. J lost 3 bases, V lost 7 bases, and 7 bases had no gene match. In DNA form, the CDR3 reads TGTGCCAGTACGGCGGGGGGCGTTAAAGAGACCCAGTACTTC. The encoded protein is CASTAGGVKETQYF.

The chain joins TRBV6-5 to TRBJ2-1; 8 bases agree with TRBD2. Germline V CDR1 and CDR2: MNHEY, SVGAGI. V lost 6 bases, J lost 9 bases, and 4 bases stayed unmatched. The CDR3 extends over 12 amino acids. The CDR3 region has the DNA TGTGCCAGCAGGGACGGGGGGGGTGAGCAGTTCTTC. This translates into CASRDGGGEQFF.